Listed below are T cell receptor beta chains from one sample, sequenced in a study of blood T cell repertoires in COVID-19. Generated by immunoSEQ multiplex PCR, the TCRdb table keeps only in-frame clones and is missing some. The data contain 150,000 or so clones, less than 85% of them singletons. The sequenced sample was peripheral blood. These receptors came from a woman aged 55-75 years with COVID-19, enrolled during active disease. The CDR3 runs from the conserved cysteine through the conserved F or W. The D gene is left open where the match is weak. A row's size may be missing; if present it is once, few, many or a size class.

clone_size,j_call,v_call,d_call,cdr3_aa,cdr3_nt
NA,TRBJ2-7,TRBV10-2,NA,CASSDSAYEQYF,TGCGCCAGCAGTGATTCGGCCTACGAGCAGTACTTC
NA,TRBJ2-7,TRBV13,TRBD1,CASSADRGTYEQYF,TGTGCCAGCAGCGCCGACAGGGGGACCTACGAGCAGTACTTC
NA,TRBJ1-2,TRBV20-1,TRBD1,CSARRQGGYTF,TGCAGTGCTCGCCGACAGGGGGGCTACACCTTC
NA,TRBJ2-1,TRBV6-5,NA,CASSSSGGPYNEQFF,NA
few,TRBJ2-1,TRBV19,TRBD2,CASSISSGRPSSYNEQFF,TGTGCCAGTAGTATCTCTAGCGGGAGGCCGTCTTCCTACAATGAGCAGTTCTTC
NA,TRBJ2-1,TRBV19,TRBD1,CASSTRQGVVVSYNEQFF,TGTGCCAGTAGTACCCGACAGGGGGTGGTCGTGTCCTACAATGAGCAGTTCTTC
NA,TRBJ2-3,TRBV7-3,TRBD2,CASSSRPLGLAGAWGTDTQYF,TGTGCCAGCAGCTCTCGGCCGCTGGGACTAGCGGGAGCCTGGGGCACAGATACGCAGTATTTT
NA,TRBJ2-3,TRBV7-2,TRBD2,CASSLGLAGDTQYF,TGTGCCAGCAGCTTGGGACTAGCGGGAGATACGCAGTATTTT
once,TRBJ1-5,TRBV2,NA,CASSVSPGSNQPQHF,TGTGCCAGCAGTGTTTCCCCCGGTAGCAATCAGCCCCAGCATTTT
NA,TRBJ2-5,TRBV4-1,NA,CASSQDSDQETQYF,TGCGCCAGCAGCCAAGATTCGGACCAAGAGACCCAGTACTTC
NA,TRBJ1-5,TRBV28,TRBD1,CASSPYRGVSKPQHF,TGTGCCAGCAGTCCGTACAGGGGCGTAAGTAAGCCCCAGCATTTT
NA,TRBJ2-2,TRBV4-3,NA,CASSQGPLTGELFF,TGCGCCAGCAGCCAAGGCCCACTCACCGGGGAGCTGTTTTTT
many,TRBJ1-1,TRBV5-4,TRBD1,CASSLPAGGNTEAFF,TGTGCCAGCAGCTTGCCGGCAGGGGGGAACACTGAAGCTTTCTTT
NA,TRBJ2-7,TRBV4-2,TRBD2,CASSQDMRASGRGSYEQYF,TGTGCCAGCAGCCAAGATATGAGGGCTAGCGGGAGAGGGTCCTACGAGCAGTACTTC
NA,TRBJ1-1,TRBV11-2,NA,CASSLNSGTTRNTEAFF,TGTGCCAGCAGCTTAAACTCCGGGACTACCAGGAACACTGAAGCTTTCTTT
few,TRBJ1-1,TRBV9,TRBD1,CASSVGAPGTGGASTEAFF,TGTGCCAGCAGCGTAGGGGCTCCCGGGACAGGGGGCGCAAGCACTGAAGCTTTCTTT